The sequence of this TCR beta chain was determined in a study of blood T cell repertoires in COVID-19. About the study: Acute-phase and convalescent COVID-19 samples originated in the United States, Italy and Spain. PBMCs, B-cell-depleted T cells, or T cells provided the cDNA or gDNA that made up the material.

The assay was immunoSEQ multiplex PCR, and TCRdb's table has in-frame clones only and misses some. The top ten clones hold over 10% of a sample with about 56,000 clones, around 80% of them seen once. Sequencing was performed on peripheral blood. The receptor was derived from a woman of 80 years or more with acute or convalescent COVID-19.

CDR3 coding DNA: TGTGCCAGCAGCCGTCCCGGGACTAGCCGCGATGAGCAGTTCTTC. Translation gives CASSRPGTSRDEQFF. The chain couples TRBV5-6 to TRBJ2-1; 9 nucleotides line up with TRBD2. Germline-derived CDR1 and CDR2 are SGHDT and YYEEEE. V was clipped by 4 bases and J by 8 bases; unmatched bases: 10. This CDR3 has 15 residues.